A single sample gave rise to the 25 T cell receptor beta chains below, sequenced in a study of T-cell reconstitution after alpha-beta-depleted transplantation in children. The library targeted TCRbeta and was prepared with unique molecular identifiers. TCRdb called the PCR reads again in MiXCR, with one record for every CDR3 protein. Of roughly 50,000 distinct CDR3 sequences listed, around 40% are singletons. The material was PBMCs, mostly from graft donor cells, obtained 360 days after TCRalphabeta/CD19-depleted stem cell transplant. The receptor set was obtained from a male patient aged 5 to 17 who had a stem cell transplant for acute lymphoblastic leukemia, so the T cells may come from the graft donor.

The rearrangement uses TRBV9 and TRBJ2-3; 11 positions match TRBD2. The CDR3 runs 20 residues. The germline V gene encodes CDR1 SGDLS and CDR2 YYNGEE. After removal of 6 bases from V and 2 bases from J, the junction contained 20 bases not matched to a gene. The CDR3 DNA sequence: TGTGCCAGCACCGACAGGGTGGACTACGGGACTAGCGGCGACACAGATACGCAGTATTTT. As protein: CASTDRVDYGTSGDTDTQYF.

The rearrangement joins TRBV7-2 to TRBJ2-7; 9 nucleotides agree with TRBD1. The CDR3 has 14 residues. Germline V gene data show CDR1 as SGHTA and CDR2 as FQGNSA. Trimming cost V 7 bases and J 0 bases; bases outside gene matches: 4. The CDR3 region is CASTTTGGSYEQYF. CDR3 in DNA: TGTGCCAGCACCACGACAGGGGGCTCCTACGAGCAGTACTTC. The variable domain in full, with the rest retrieved from reference TRBV7-2 and TRBJ2-7, is GAGVSQSPSNKVTEKGKDVELRCDPISGHTALYWYRQSLGQGLEFLIYFQGNSAPDKSGLPSDRFSAERTGGSVSTLTIQRTQQEDSAVYLCASTTTGGSYEQYFGPGTRLTVT.

This chain links TRBV10-3 with TRBJ2-2; TRBD2 aligns across 11 bases. The CDR3 runs 18 residues. After removal of 4 bases from V and 4 bases from J, the junction contained 11 bases not matched to a gene. Looked up from germline, CDR1 is ENHRY and CDR2 is SYGVKD. CDR3 coding DNA: TGTGCCATCAGTGGGTCGGGACTAGCGGAGACCCTCACCGGGGAGCTGTTTTTT. Encoded protein: CAISGSGLAETLTGELFF.

V gene TRBV29-1 combines with J gene TRBJ2-5; a weak D match, TRBD1 (5 bases). V shed 6 bases and J shed 4 bases, with 12 bases lying between them. CDR3 length: 12 residues. Germline V gene data show CDR1 as SQVTM and CDR2 as ANQGSEA. The CDR3 sequence: CSVTVIGETQYF. In DNA, the CDR3 is TGCAGCGTGACAGTAATCGGAGAGACCCAGTACTTC. The full variable domain, with the rest looked up from reference TRBV29-1 and TRBJ2-5, is SAVISQKPSRDICQRGTSLTIQCQVDSQVTMMFWYRQQPGQSLTLIATANQGSEATYESGFVIDKFPISRPNLTFSTLTVSNMSPEDSSIYLCSVTVIGETQYFGPGTRLLVL.

The V call is TRBV12-3 or TRBV12-4, the J call TRBJ2-7, with TRBD1 identical over 10 bases. CDR3 size: 13 residues. The ends lost 5 bases at V and 5 bases at J; junction bases unmatched: 3. DNA for the CDR3: TGTGCCAGCAGTCAGACAGGGGGCCACGAGCAGTACTTC. Translating it yields CASSQTGGHEQYF.

The genes are TRBV6-2 or TRBV6-3 and TRBJ2-5; 8 nucleotides match TRBD1. V shed 6 bases, J shed 5 bases, and the junction held 8 bases outside the gene matches. The CDR3 sequence is 14 residues long. CDR1 and CDR2 (germline): MNHEY, SVGEGT. CDR3: CASSRTGLTETQYF. The CDR3 region has the DNA TGTGCCAGCAGCCGGACAGGGTTAACGGAGACCCAGTACTTC.

The chain recombines TRBV15 with TRBJ2-2; TRBD1 matches at 7 bases. After removal of 4 bases from V and 2 bases from J, the junction contained 1 base not matched to a gene. CDR1 and CDR2 from the germline V gene are LNHNV and YYDKDF (reference sequence). This CDR3 is 14 amino acids long. CDR3 DNA sequence: TGTGCCACCAGCAACAGGGGCAACACCGGGGAGCTGTTTTTT. Translation gives CATSNRGNTGELFF.

This clonotype was observed once. V gene TRBV20-1 combines with J gene TRBJ1-2; D is possibly TRBD1 (6 bases). V shed 5 bases and J shed 2 bases, with 12 bases lying between them. Germline V CDR1 and CDR2: DFQATT, SNEGSKA (reference sequence). This CDR3 region has 13 residues. This chain's CDR3 is CSARDTTNYGYTF. DNA for the CDR3: TGCAGTGCTCGGGACACAACAAACTATGGCTACACCTTC.

This clonotype was counted a few times. This rearrangement joins TRBV29-1 to TRBJ2-7; D is uncertain. Germline CDR1 reads SQVTM; CDR2 reads ANQGSEA. The CDR3 covers 13 residues. Trimming left V 4 bases short and J 2 bases short, with 12 bases between. CDR3 nucleotide sequence: TGCAGCGTTGGCCCCCCCGTGCCCTACGAGCAGTACTTC. Its protein product is CSVGPPVPYEQYF.

This clonotype has a handful of counts. The chain recombines TRBV14 with TRBJ2-5, with D hard to call. CDR3 length: 13 amino acids. Germline V gene data show CDR1 as SGHDN and CDR2 as FVKESK. V gave up 1 base and J gave up 4 bases, with 7 bases separating them. The CDR3: CASSQVTRETQYF. CDR3 bases: TGTGCCAGCAGCCAAGTTACAAGAGAGACCCAGTACTTC.

The CDR3: CASSLFSGDETQYF. CDR3 bases: TGTGCCAGCAGCTTATTCTCAGGGGACGAGACCCAGTACTTC. The J gene is TRBJ2-5, the V gene TRBV7-9; perhaps TRBD1 as D (6 bases). V shed 2 bases and J shed 5 bases, with 12 bases lying between them. The CDR3 has 14 amino acids. Germline assignment: CDR1 SEHNR and CDR2 FQNEAQ (reference sequence).

This clonotype was counted ten times or more. This rearrangement joins TRBV3-1 to TRBJ2-7, with TRBD2 matching over 8 bases. Germline V gives CDR1 LGHDT, CDR2 YNNKEL (reference sequence). With 4 bases clipped from V and 5 bases from J, the junction kept 7 bases outside the gene matches. The CDR3 has 14 residues. The CDR3 region is CASSRGGPSDEQYF. Written as DNA, the CDR3 is TGTGCCAGCAGCCGCGGGGGGCCCTCGGACGAGCAGTACTTC.

CDR3 nucleotide sequence: TGTGCCAGCAGTTTCAGGGACAGCAAGGGAAAACTGTTTTTT. Translation gives CASSFRDSKGKLFF. V and J are TRBV12-3 or TRBV12-4 and TRBJ1-4, with 7 bases fitting TRBD1. After removal of 3 bases from V and 10 bases from J, the junction contained 8 bases not matched to a gene. The CDR3 is 14 amino acids.

The V call is TRBV11-2, the J call TRBJ2-1; D may be TRBD2 (5 bases). Germline V gene sequence: CDR1 SGHAT, CDR2 FQNNGV. V lost 5 bases and J lost 5, with 13 bases in between. This CDR3 has 14 residues. The CDR3 DNA sequence: TGTGCCAGCAGCCCTGGACTCCAAAACAATGAGCAGTTCTTC. Its translation: CASSPGLQNNEQFF.

The chain links TRBV20-1 to TRBJ1-1, with unresolved D. The CDR3 has 11 residues. Germline CDR1 is DFQATT and CDR2 is SNEGSKA (reference sequence). The germline V and J ends were trimmed by 6 bases and 1 base, with 6 bases remaining between them. The CDR3 DNA follows: TGCAGTGCGGACGGGAACACTGAAGCTTTCTTT. It codes for CSADGNTEAFF.

This chain connects TRBV28 to TRBJ2-7; no reliable D call. The CDR3 is 13 amino acids. The V end lost 7 bases, the J end lost 4 bases, and 14 bases lay between the germline ends. Germline loops: CDR1 MDHEN, CDR2 SYDVKM. The CDR3 protein is CASNRRVSYEQYF. CDR3 nucleotide sequence: TGTGCCAGCAATAGACGAGTTTCTTACGAGCAGTACTTC.

The rearrangement uses TRBV9 and TRBJ2-3; 12 bases map to TRBD2. J was trimmed by 2 bases and V by 3 bases; bases with no gene match: 4. Germline V gene sequence: CDR1 SGDLS, CDR2 YYNGEE. The CDR3 consists of 16 residues. This chain's CDR3 is CASSEASGGATDTQYF. CDR3 DNA: TGTGCCAGCAGCGAGGCTAGCGGGGGGGCCACAGATACGCAGTATTTT.

This clonotype showed up just a few times. This chain joins TRBV28 and TRBJ2-7, with D hard to call. V shed 2 bases and J shed 0 bases, with 8 bases lying between them. CDR1 MDHEN and CDR2 SYDVKM come from the germline V gene. This CDR3 comprises 14 residues. CDR3 in amino acids: CASSLKWSSYEQYF. CDR3 sequence (DNA): TGTGCCAGCAGTTTAAAATGGAGCTCCTACGAGCAGTACTTC.

This clonotype was seen a single time. This rearrangement joins TRBV14 to TRBJ2-7; 9 nucleotides align to TRBD1. The V segment lost 4 bases and the J segment 1 base; nucleotides outside the gene matches: 5. In germline, CDR1 is SGHDN, CDR2 FVKESK. This CDR3 region has 15 residues. The CDR3 DNA reads TGTGCCAGCAGCCGCCGGACAGGGGATTCCTACGAGCAGTACTTC. It translates to CASSRRTGDSYEQYF.

This clonotype was seen only a few times. The chain uses TRBV5-1 and TRBJ1-1; D perhaps matches TRBD1 (5 bases). This CDR3 is 14 amino acids long. Germline V gene lookup returns CDR1 SGHRS and CDR2 YFSETQ. V dropped 4 bases and J dropped 3 bases, with 13 bases sitting between them. CDR3 nucleotide sequence: TGCGCCAGCAGCCGACGGGGGGTGGACACTGAAGCTTTCTTT. It is translated as CASSRRGVDTEAFF.

In its sample, this clonotype was seen a few times. The chain links TRBV5-1 to TRBJ2-2, with 10 bases that match TRBD2. The ends lost 0 bases at V and 6 bases at J; junction bases unmatched: 5. This CDR3 has 16 amino acids. CDR1 SGHRS and CDR2 YFSETQ come from the germline V gene. The DNA of the CDR3 is TGCGCCAGCAGCTTGGATGGACTAGCGGTATCCGGGGAGCTGTTTTTT. This translates into CASSLDGLAVSGELFF.

In its sample, this clonotype was seen once. The chain carries TRBV9 and TRBJ2-2, with D tentatively TRBD1 (6 bases). Deletions cut 0 bases from V and 6 bases from J, with 15 bases between. The CDR3 length is 16 residues. Germline loops: CDR1 SGDLS, CDR2 YYNGEE. CDR3 residues: CASSVAHRASAGELFF. The CDR3, as DNA: TGTGCCAGCAGCGTAGCCCACAGGGCTTCCGCCGGGGAGCTGTTTTTT.

J is TRBJ2-5 and V is TRBV5-1; 10 bases are a match to TRBD2. Germline V gene data show CDR1 as SGHRS and CDR2 as YFSETQ. The CDR3 is 13 residues long. Trimming removed 9 bases from V and 1 base from J; junction bases left unmatched: 3. Here the CDR3 DNA reads TGCGCCAAATTAGCGGGAGGCCAAGAGACCCAGTACTTC. It is translated as CAKLAGGQETQYF. The variable domain in full, completed from reference TRBV5-1 and TRBJ2-5, reads KAGVTQTPRYLIKTRGQQVTLSCSPISGHRSVSWYQQTPGQGLQFLFEYFSETQRNKGNFPGRFSGRQFSNSRSEMNVSTLELGDSALYLCAKLAGGQETQYFGPGTRLLVL.

The rearrangement joins TRBV7-6 to TRBJ2-1, with 12 bases identical to TRBD2. Germline V gives CDR1 SGHVS, CDR2 FNYEAQ. V trimming: 0 bases; J trimming: 15 bases; junction bases outside the gene matches: 9. The CDR3 sequence is 15 residues long. The CDR3 nucleotides read TGTGCCAGCAGCTTAGCCCCAGGACTAGCGGGGTGGGTGTTCTTC. Translated, it gives CASSLAPGLAGWVFF.

This chain links TRBV20-1 with TRBJ2-7; TRBD2 matches at 16 bases. The CDR3 consists of 17 residues. Trimming removed 1 base from V and 7 bases from J; junction bases left unmatched: 10. The V gene's germline CDR1 is DFQATT and CDR2 SNEGSKA (reference sequence). The CDR3, as DNA: TGCAGTGCTAGAGTCCTCGGGACTAGCGGGGGGGCTCGAGAGCAGTACTTC. This codes for CSARVLGTSGGAREQYF.